These T cell receptor beta chains were read from a single sample in a study of blood T cell repertoires in COVID-19. Produced via immunoSEQ multiplex PCR; TCRdb's table is partial and in-frame only. Of approximately 340,000 clones in the sample, about nine tenths were seen once. The material sequenced was PBMCs or T cells enriched from blood (not recorded which). Source of these receptors: a woman aged 40 to 50 who had been exposed to COVID-19. CDR3s include the opening cysteine and the closing phenylalanine or tryptophan. The order of the fields is clone size, V gene, J gene, D gene, CDR3 DNA, CDR3 protein. The D gene is left open where the match is weak. Size is stated for part of the rows, as once, few or many counts, or as a class when the clone is expanded.

>.|TRBV28|TRBJ1-2|TRBD1
TGTGCCAGCAGTTTACCCCCAGGGGGCAGCGGCTACACCTTC
CASSLPPGGSGYTF
>.|TRBV5-1|TRBJ2-5|TRBD2
TGCGCCAGCAGCTTTGGGCTAGCGGGGGGGCAGTCGGAGACCCAGTACTTC
CASSFGLAGGQSETQYF
>.|TRBV5-1|TRBJ2-6|TRBD1
TGCGCCAATGTTTGGACAGGGGTTCCTGGGGCCAACGTCCTGACTTTC
CANVWTGVPGANVLTF
>many|TRBV6-7|TRBJ1-2|TRBD1
TGTGCCAGCAGTTACCCACGGACAGGGCCAGGTGGGTATGGCTACACCTTC
CASSYPRTGPGGYGYTF
>.|TRBV4-1|TRBJ1-2|TRBD1
TGCGCCAGCAGCCACCGACTCCCGGGACAGGGGACTAATCGTACCTATGGCTACACCTTC
CASSHRLPGQGTNRTYGYTF
>.|TRBV14|TRBJ2-4|.
TGTGCCAGCAGCCAAGCCCTCGTTGGGGGCGCGGGTAGAAACATTCAGTACTTC
CASSQALVGGAGRNIQYF
>.|TRBV5-8|TRBJ1-1|TRBD1
TGTGCCAGCAGCTTGGACAGGGGCCGTTTTATCGAAGCTTTCTTT
CASSLDRGRFIEAFF
>.|TRBV27|TRBJ1-3|TRBD1
TGTGCCAGCAGTACCCGACAGGGGAGCTCTGGAAACACCATATATTTT
CASSTRQGSSGNTIYF
>.|TRBV27|TRBJ2-3|TRBD2
TGTGCCAGCAGTACCCAACTCGGGGGGATGCGAGATACGCAGTATTTT
CASSTQLGGMRDTQYF
>.|TRBV3-1/TRBV3-2|TRBJ1-3|TRBD1
TGTGCCAGCAGCCAAGACGCAGGGGGTACCATATATTTT
CASSQDAGGTIYF
>.|TRBV5-1|TRBJ2-7|TRBD2
TGCGCCAGCAGCGTCCAGACTAGCCCACCCCAGTACTTC
CASSVQTSPPQYF
>.|TRBV5-1|TRBJ1-6|.
TGCGCCAGCAGCCCCTCGGATAATTCACCCCTCCACTTT
CASSPSDNSPLHF
>.|TRBV18|TRBJ2-1|TRBD1
TGTGCCAGCTCACAACTGGGACAGGGATATTCTAGCAATGAGCAGTTCTTC
CASSQLGQGYSSNEQFF
>.|TRBV19|TRBJ1-3|.
TGTGCCAGTAGTATCTCCCGGACAAGAGGTAAAGGAAACACCATATATTTT
CASSISRTRGKGNTIYF
>.|TRBV11-3|TRBJ2-7|.
TGTGCCAGCAGCTTAGGCGGGGACAGAACCTACGAGCAGTACTTC
CASSLGGDRTYEQYF
>.|TRBV2|TRBJ1-6|.
TGTGCCACCAAAAGAACGATACAGGGTTCACCCCTCCACTTT
CATKRTIQGSPLHF
>once|TRBV6-6|TRBJ1-2|TRBD1
TGTGCCAGTTCACGGTCCAGGGACAGGGCGTACACCTTC
CASSRSRDRAYTF
>.|TRBV18|TRBJ1-3|.
TGTGCCAGCTCGCAGATCTCTGGAAACACCATATATTTT
CASSQISGNTIYF
>.|TRBV6-2/TRBV6-3|TRBJ1-5|.
TGTGCCAGCAGTTACACAGGCAACAATCAGCCCCAGCATTTT
CASSYTGNNQPQHF
>.|TRBV13|TRBJ2-3|.
TGTGCCAGCAGCCTTTATAAAGGGGGTAGCACAGATACGCAGTATTTT
CASSLYKGGSTDTQYF
>.|TRBV6-1|TRBJ1-2|.
TGTGCCAGCAGTGAATCTTCCGTAGGGGGTGGCTACACCTTC
CASSESSVGGGYTF
>.|TRBV19|TRBJ1-1|TRBD1
TGTGCCAGTTTCGGACAGGGATTGAACACTGAAGCTTTCTTT
CASFGQGLNTEAFF
>.|TRBV19|TRBJ1-1|TRBD1
TGTGCCAGTAGTAGCGAGCGCGGACAGGGGGCGTCGAACACTGAAGCTTTCTTT
CASSSERGQGASNTEAFF
>.|TRBV5-6|TRBJ2-1|.
TGTGCCAGCAGCTTCGGGCGGGCCTACAATGAGCAGTTCTTC
CASSFGRAYNEQFF
>.|TRBV19|TRBJ1-2|.
TGTGCCAGTAGGAGAGATGCTAACTATGGCTACACCTTC
CASRRDANYGYTF
>.|TRBV6-5|TRBJ1-2|.
TGTGCCAGCAGACGTGCTCGGGGATACTATGGCTACACCTTC
CASRRARGYYGYTF
>.|TRBV18|TRBJ2-3|TRBD1
TGTGCCAGCTCACCGCAGACAGGGGGAGAGACGCAGTATTTT
CASSPQTGGETQYF
>.|TRBV2|TRBJ1-1|TRBD1
TGTGCCAGCAAGATGACAGGGGGAAGCTTCACAGCAGCTTTCTTT
CASKMTGGSFTAAFF
>.|TRBV28|TRBJ1-1|.
TGTGCCAGCAGTCCGATCGGGACTATGAACACTGAAGCTTTCTTT
CASSPIGTMNTEAFF
>.|TRBV2|TRBJ1-1|.
TGTGCCAGCCGCGAAACAGGGCCCGTCACTGAAGCTTTCTTT
CASRETGPVTEAFF
>.|TRBV7-6|TRBJ2-2|.
TGTGCCAGCAGCTTCGGGGGAGCTAACACCGGGGAGCTGTTTTTT
CASSFGGANTGELFF
>.|TRBV19|TRBJ2-1|TRBD2
TGTGCCAGTAGCCGGACTAGCACCTACAATGAGCAGTTCTTC
CASSRTSTYNEQFF
>.|TRBV7-2|TRBJ2-5|.
TGTGCCAGCAGCTTAGACGGCAGGGCGGGGGAGACCCAGTACTTC
CASSLDGRAGETQYF
>.|TRBV2|TRBJ1-5|TRBD1
TGTGCCAGCAGTGCTTCGGGACAGGCTAATCAGCCCCAGCATTTT
CASSASGQANQPQHF
>.|TRBV5-6|TRBJ1-3|.
TGTGCCAGCAGCTTCCGGACGGGAATCTCTGGAAACACCATATATTTT
CASSFRTGISGNTIYF
>.|TRBV29-1|TRBJ1-5|.
TGCAGCGTTGATATGGGTTCGGGACAGCCCCAGCATTTT
CSVDMGSGQPQHF
>.|TRBV29-1|TRBJ1-1|TRBD1
TGCAGCGCCTCGACAGGGGAGGAAGCTTTCTTT
CSASTGEEAFF
>.|TRBV6-5|TRBJ2-1|.
TGTGCCAGCACGGAGAGGGGGATTAATGAGCAGTTCTTC
CASTERGINEQFF
>.|TRBV11-3|TRBJ2-1|TRBD2
TGTGCCAGCAGCTATGCTAGCGGGAGTTTAGGTGAGCAGTTCTTC
CASSYASGSLGEQFF
>.|TRBV5-1|TRBJ2-2|TRBD2
TGCGCCAGCAGCCTGGGACTAGCGGGTGGCACCGGGGAGCTGTTTTTT
CASSLGLAGGTGELFF
>once|TRBV29-1|TRBJ1-1|TRBD1
TGCAGCGTTGATGGACAGGGGGGAGTGAACACTGAAGCTTTCTTT
CSVDGQGGVNTEAFF
>many|TRBV19|TRBJ1-2|TRBD1
TGTGCCAGTTCTCCCGCGGGTGACAGGGGGTATGGCTACACCTTC
CASSPAGDRGYGYTF
>.|TRBV3-1/TRBV3-2|TRBJ2-3|.
TGTGCCAGCAGCCCCGTCGGGGGAGGGGGAGCACCTGAGCAGTATTTT
CASSPVGGGGAPEQYF
>.|TRBV5-1|TRBJ2-1|.
TGCGCCAGCAGCCCGAGGACTCTGGGCCGTGGTAATGAGCAGTTCTTC
CASSPRTLGRGNEQFF
>.|TRBV7-9|TRBJ1-1|.
TGTGCCAGCAGCTCCCCAGGGCAGATGAACACTGAAGCTTTCTTT
CASSSPGQMNTEAFF
>.|TRBV5-6|TRBJ2-1|TRBD2
TGTGCCAGCAGCTTGGTTCTAGCGGGTACCGAACCAACCTACAATGAGCAGTTCTTC
CASSLVLAGTEPTYNEQFF
>.|TRBV5-4|TRBJ1-1|.
TGTGCCAGCAGCTTATCCGGTGATGAAGCTTTCTTT
CASSLSGDEAFF
>.|TRBV30|TRBJ1-6|.
TGTGCCTGGATCCTCACAGGCCTAAATTCACCCCTCCACTTT
CAWILTGLNSPLHF
>.|TRBV10-2|TRBJ2-2|TRBD2
TGCGCCAGCAGTGAGTGGCGGGGGGCCTTCGGGGAGCTGTTTTTT
CASSEWRGAFGELFF
>.|TRBV7-9|TRBJ2-1|.
TGTGCCAGCAGCCCAGGTTGGGACAATGAGCAGTTCTTC
CASSPGWDNEQFF